The T cell receptor (beta chain) under discussion was sequenced for a study of T-cell memory formation after mild COVID-19. Study overall: Across donors, TCR clusters were largely donor specific.

This clonotype has a handful of counts. The antigen is undetermined. Whole-study findings and limits: For second-wave clones that peaked at day 37, SARS-CoV-2 specificity went unverified. Balance between CD4 and CD8 was seen in clones contracting day 15 to 85, and a CD4+ lean was seen in later expanders. Contracting clones localized mainly to CM and EM when CD4+ and mainly to EMRA when CD8+.

Via MiXCR, TCRdb re-called the 5' RACE reads, giving one row per CDR3 protein. The sample shows hundreds of thousands of distinct CDR3 sequences, 20% of them seen only once. CDR1 ENHRY and CDR2 SYGVKD come from the germline V gene. V was pared by 10 bases and J by 7 bases, with 16 bases of the junction left unmatched. The CDR3 loop spans 15 amino acids. This receptor was obtained from an adult woman who had mild COVID-19 (a few samples of this study predate the infection). Cell type and time point are not known. The V and J genes are TRBV10-3 and TRBJ2-5; 9 bases match TRBD2. What was sequenced was PBMCs or a T cell subset sorted from them (not recorded which). In DNA, the CDR3 is TGTGCCACTAATATGGAAGCGGGAGGCCCCAGGACCCAGTACTTC. This gives the protein CATNMEAGGPRTQYF.